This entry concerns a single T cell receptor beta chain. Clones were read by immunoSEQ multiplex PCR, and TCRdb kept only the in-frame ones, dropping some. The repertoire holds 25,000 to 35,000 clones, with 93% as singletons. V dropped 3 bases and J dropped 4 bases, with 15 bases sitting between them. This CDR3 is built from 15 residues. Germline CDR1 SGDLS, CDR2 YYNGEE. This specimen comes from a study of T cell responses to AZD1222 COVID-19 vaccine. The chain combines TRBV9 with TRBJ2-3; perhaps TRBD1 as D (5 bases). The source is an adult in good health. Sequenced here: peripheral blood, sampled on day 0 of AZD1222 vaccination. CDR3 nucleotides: TGTGCCAGCAGCGCATCAGGGTTCTTGGCAGATACGCAGTATTTT. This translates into CASSASGFLADTQYF.